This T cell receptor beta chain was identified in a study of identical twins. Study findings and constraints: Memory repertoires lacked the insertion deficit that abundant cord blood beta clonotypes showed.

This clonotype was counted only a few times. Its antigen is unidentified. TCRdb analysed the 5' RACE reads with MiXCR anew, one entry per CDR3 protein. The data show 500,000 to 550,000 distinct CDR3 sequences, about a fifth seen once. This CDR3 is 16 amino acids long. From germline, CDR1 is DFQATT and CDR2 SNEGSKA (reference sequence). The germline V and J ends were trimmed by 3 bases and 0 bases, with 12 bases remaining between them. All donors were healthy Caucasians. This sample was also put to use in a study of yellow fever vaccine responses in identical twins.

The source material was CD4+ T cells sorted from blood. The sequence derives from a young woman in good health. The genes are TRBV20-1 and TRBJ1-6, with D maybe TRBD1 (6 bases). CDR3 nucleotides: TGCAGTGCTAGTACAGGGTCGAGCTCCTATAATTCACCCCTCCACTTT. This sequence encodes CSASTGSSSYNSPLHF.